A selection of T cell receptor beta chains follows, all from one sample in a study of blood T cell repertoires in COVID-19. Sequencing was performed with immunoSEQ multiplex PCR; in TCRdb, only in-frame clones are kept and a portion is missing. The sample carries some 180,000 clones, 85% recorded once. The material sequenced was peripheral blood. These receptors were taken from a woman older than 75 with COVID-19, enrolled during active disease. CDR3s include the opening cysteine and the closing phenylalanine or tryptophan. A D gene is named only where the DNA matches it firmly. Clone size, where shown, is once, few, many, or a class for clones that have expanded.

j_call	cdr3_length	v_call	d_call	clone_size	cdr3_nt	cdr3_aa
TRBJ1-1	16	TRBV6-4	TRBD1	.	TGTGCCAGGACAACCCGGGACAGGGTATGGTGTACTGAAGCTTTCTTT	CARTTRDRVWCTEAFF
TRBJ1-4	18	TRBV4-1	TRBD1	.	TGCGCCAGCAGCCAAAGGATCGGTGAACGGGACAGCGGGGAAAAACTGTTTTTT	CASSQRIGERDSGEKLFF
TRBJ2-3	16	TRBV3-1/TRBV3-2	TRBD2	.	TGTGCCAGCACCCTAGGAATAGCGGGAGGGGTTGCGGCGCAGTATTTT	CASTLGIAGGVAAQYF
TRBJ1-3	13	TRBV7-9	.	.	TGTGCCAGCAGCTCAACTGCTGGAAACACCATATATTTT	CASSSTAGNTIYF
TRBJ1-4	12	TRBV3-1/TRBV3-2	.	once	TGTGCCAGCAGCCAAAATCAGGAAAAACTGTTTTTT	CASSQNQEKLFF
TRBJ1-5	13	TRBV7-9	.	.	TGTGCCAGCAGCCAGACAGCTCATCAGCCCCAGCATTTT	CASSQTAHQPQHF
TRBJ1-5	20	TRBV19	.	.	TGTGCCAGTAGTATAGGTCCAGGGGCTACATTACGATTAAGCAATCAGCCCCAGCATTTT	CASSIGPGATLRLSNQPQHF
TRBJ2-3	16	TRBV5-1	.	.	TGCGCCAGCAGCTTCGGAAGGACAGATAGTACAGATACGCAGTATTTT	CASSFGRTDSTDTQYF
TRBJ1-1	15	TRBV18	.	.	TGTGCCAGCTCACAGGACAGAAAAATGAACACTGAAGCTTTCTTT	CASSQDRKMNTEAFF
TRBJ1-6	15	TRBV3-1/TRBV3-2	.	.	TGTGCCAGCACCGAAGGGGTAACCTATAATTCACCCCTCCACTTT	CASTEGVTYNSPLHF